This T cell receptor (beta chain) derives from a study of T cell responses to AZD1222 COVID-19 vaccine. Only in-frame clones appear in the TCRdb table, and some are missing; sequencing was by immunoSEQ multiplex PCR. The sample contains about 140,000 clones, 85% to 95% of which appear only once. As regards this clone: What it recognizes is unknown.

Study-wide findings and caveats: At baseline, just five or six AZD1222 recipients tested seropositive. Breadth and depth of Spike-specific TCRs rose after two AZD1222 doses. Donors in the cohort were predominantly white British and more often female, and clonal diversity was possibly underestimated.

Looked up from germline, CDR1 is KGHSH and CDR2 is LQKENI. V lost 3 bases and J lost 7, with 10 bases in between. The length of the CDR3 is 14 residues. The material sequenced was peripheral blood, taken 28 days after the second AZD1222 dose. This TCR came from an adult who received the AZD1222 COVID-19 vaccine. This chain links TRBV18 with TRBJ1-6; D gene uncertain. The CDR3 nucleotides are TGTGCCAGCTCACCCTCAACGGAAAATTCACCCCTCCACTTT. As protein: CASSPSTENSPLHF.